This TCR beta chain was sequenced in a study of pediatric ulcerative colitis. Germline V gene lookup returns CDR1 MGHRA and CDR2 YSYEKL. V was cut by 0 bases and J by 2 bases, with 11 bases left in between. This CDR3 region has 15 residues. Some clones are missing from TCRdb's copy, which holds only in-frame ones; the method was immunoSEQ multiplex PCR. Of roughly 60,000 clones listed, 85% to 90% are singletons. Sequenced: blood. The TCR comes from a boy aged 10-17 years who was a control in a study of pediatric ulcerative colitis. V and J are TRBV4-1 and TRBJ2-7; TRBD1 might be the D (5 bases). This CDR3 is CASSQDVGATYEQYF. The DNA of the CDR3 is TGCGCCAGCAGCCAAGACGTTGGGGCTACCTACGAGCAGTACTTC.